The 23 T cell receptor beta chains below come from one sample, sequenced in a study of T cell responses to AZD1222 COVID-19 vaccine. Only in-frame clones appear in the TCRdb table, and some are missing; sequencing was by immunoSEQ multiplex PCR. The table lists under 300,000 clones, 90% to 95% of them singletons. Sequenced here: peripheral blood, sampled on day 0 of AZD1222 vaccination. These receptors originate from an adult in good health.

The chain carries TRBV2 and TRBJ2-1; D possibly matches TRBD1 or TRBD2 (6 bases each). Germline V lookup: CDR1 SNHLY, CDR2 FYNNEI. Trimming removed 9 bases from V and 9 bases from J, with 15 bases in between. The CDR3 spans 12 residues. CDR3 region: CASTIGGGEQFF. The CDR3, as DNA: TGTGCCAGTACTATAGGGGGAGGTGAGCAGTTCTTC. The variable domain in full, completed from reference TRBV2 and TRBJ2-1, reads EPEVTQTPSHQVTQMGQEVILRCVPISNHLYFYWYRQILGQKVEFLVSFYNNEISEKSEIFDDQFSVERPDGSNFTLKIRSTKLEDSAMYFCASTIGGGEQFFGPGTRLTVL.

The genes are TRBV6-5 and TRBJ2-7, with TRBD1 matching over 7 bases. Per the germline V gene, CDR1 is MNHEY and CDR2 is SVGAGI. CDR3 size: 15 residues. J was trimmed by 6 bases and V by 3 bases; bases with no gene match: 11. CDR3 DNA sequence: TGTGCCAGCAGTTATCTAGAGGGGGCGCAATCCGAGCAGTACTTC. Amino acids: CASSYLEGAQSEQYF.

This clone came up a few times. The rearrangement joins TRBV2 to TRBJ1-2, with D maybe TRBD1 (6 bases). V was trimmed by 5 bases and J by 2 bases, leaving 9 bases between them. The CDR3 contains 13 residues. Per germline, CDR1 SNHLY and CDR2 FYNNEI. The CDR3: CASSFGQNYGYTF. In DNA form, the CDR3 reads TGTGCCAGCAGTTTCGGACAGAACTATGGCTACACCTTC.

This sequence joins TRBV20-1 and TRBJ2-7; TRBD2 matches at 10 bases. Germline-derived CDR1 and CDR2 are DFQATT and SNEGSKA (reference sequence). The V segment lost 3 bases and the J segment 6 bases; nucleotides outside the gene matches: 8. This CDR3 region has 14 residues. This CDR3 reads CSASNSGGRREQYF. The CDR3 DNA reads as TGCAGTGCTAGTAATAGCGGGGGGCGGCGCGAGCAGTACTTC.

This chain connects TRBV3-1 (or the pseudogene TRBV3-2) to TRBJ1-3; 8 nucleotides align to TRBD1. V shed 4 bases, J shed 0 bases, and the junction held 5 bases outside the gene matches. Germline CDR1 is LGHDT and CDR2 is YNNKEL (reference sequence). The CDR3 is made up of 16 amino acids. CDR3 region: CASSLGQGDSGNTIYF. As DNA, the CDR3 is TGTGCCAGCAGCCTAGGACAGGGAGACTCTGGAAACACCATATATTTT.

The genes are TRBV5-4 and TRBJ1-3; the D gene is possibly TRBD1 (5 bases). Trimming took 0 bases from V and 0 from J, leaving 10 bases between them. The CDR3 has 16 residues. Germline V lookup: CDR1 SGHNT, CDR2 YYREEE (reference sequence). CDR3 residues: CASSLALTVSGNTIYF. In nucleotides, the CDR3 is TGTGCCAGCAGCTTGGCCCTGACAGTCTCTGGAAACACCATATATTTT.

This chain uses TRBV30 with TRBJ2-2; D unclear. From germline, CDR1 is GTSNPN and CDR2 SVGIG (reference sequence). The CDR3 has 13 amino acids. V was shortened by 2 bases and J by 3 bases, with 7 bases between the two germline ends. The CDR3 coding sequence is TGTGCCTGGAGTTCGCAGGACACCGGGGAGCTGTTTTTT. As protein: CAWSSQDTGELFF.

This clone has only one observation. The V and J genes are TRBV6-5 and TRBJ2-7; 7 bases fit TRBD2. Germline CDR1 is MNHEY and CDR2 is SVGAGI. V shed 5 bases and J 7 bases; nucleotides not matched to a gene: 5. The CDR3 is made up of 12 amino acids. The CDR3 coding sequence is TGTGCCAGCAGTAGGGAGGGGAGAGAGCAGTACTTC. This translates into CASSREGREQYF.

The chain employs TRBV7-9 and TRBJ2-1, with 9 positions matching TRBD1. V dropped 2 bases and J dropped 4; count of bases not matched to a gene: 3. Germline V lookup: CDR1 SEHNR, CDR2 FQNEAQ (reference sequence). The CDR3 covers 15 residues. DNA for the CDR3: TGTGCCAGCAGCTTAACAGGGGGCGATTACAATGAGCAGTTCTTC. This translates into CASSLTGGDYNEQFF.

This sequence joins TRBV28 and TRBJ1-2; no clear D gene. Germline-derived CDR1 and CDR2 are MDHEN and SYDVKM. Trimming cost V 3 bases and J 6 bases, with 8 bases left between them. This CDR3 has 12 amino acids. Here the CDR3 DNA reads TGTGCCAGCAGTTTGGAGGGAGATGGCTACACCTTC. Its translation: CASSLEGDGYTF.

This chain links TRBV6-1 with TRBJ2-1; possible D gene TRBD2, 6 bases. Germline CDR1 reads MNHNS; CDR2 reads SASEGT. V gave up 2 bases and J gave up 0 bases, with 11 bases separating them. CDR3 length equals 16 residues. Written as DNA, the CDR3 is TGTGCCAGCAGTGAATTACTAGCTCTCTCCTACAATGAGCAGTTCTTC. Translating gives CASSELLALSYNEQFF.

The chain combines TRBV5-1 with TRBJ2-3, with TRBD2 matching over 15 bases. Germline V gene data show CDR1 as SGHRS and CDR2 as YFSETQ. CDR3 length: 16 residues. With 4 bases clipped from V and 5 bases from J, the junction kept 5 bases outside the gene matches. This CDR3 is CASSEGLAGGRDTQYF. For the CDR3, the DNA is TGCGCCAGCAGCGAAGGACTAGCGGGAGGGCGAGATACGCAGTATTTT.

The rearrangement joins TRBV15 to TRBJ2-3; 8 bases are shared with TRBD1. Trimming removed 3 bases from V and 1 base from J; junction bases left unmatched: 0. Germline CDR1 and CDR2: LNHNV and YYDKDF (reference sequence). There are 14 residues in the CDR3. The CDR3 region has the DNA TGTGCCACCAGCAGGACAGGGGGCACAGATACGCAGTATTTT. Translation gives CATSRTGGTDTQYF.

This clone was seen more than once but under ten times. The genes are TRBV28 and TRBJ1-4, with 9 bases fitting TRBD1. The germline gives CDR1 MDHEN, CDR2 SYDVKM. Germline trimming cut 7 bases from V and 5 bases from J; bases unmatched to any gene: 5. The CDR3 covers 14 residues. CDR3 sequence reads: CASKVGTGNEKLFF. The DNA of the CDR3 is TGTGCCAGCAAAGTTGGGACAGGGAATGAAAAACTGTTTTTT.

The chain employs TRBV28 and TRBJ2-7, with 7 bases aligning to TRBD1. Germline assignment: CDR1 MDHEN and CDR2 SYDVKM. The V segment lost 4 bases and the J segment 3 bases; nucleotides outside the gene matches: 6. The CDR3 runs 14 residues. The CDR3 nucleotides read TGTGCCAGCAGTTCGCCGGGACAGCTCTACGAGCAGTACTTC. It translates to CASSSPGQLYEQYF.

The V call is TRBV5-1, the J call TRBJ2-5, with TRBD2 matching 14 bases. Germline V CDR1 and CDR2: SGHRS, YFSETQ. The J segment lost 4 bases and the V segment lost 2 bases, leaving 7 bases of the junction unmatched. The CDR3 extends over 17 amino acids. DNA of the CDR3: TGCGCCAGCAGCTTTGGACTAGCGGGAGGAGGTGGAGAGACCCAGTACTTC. Protein sequence: CASSFGLAGGGGETQYF.

This CDR3 is CASSEQGLPDNEQFF. The CDR3 DNA sequence: TGCGCCAGCAGTGAGCAGGGGCTTCCGGACAATGAGCAGTTCTTC. The chain has TRBV10-2 and TRBJ2-1; D is possibly TRBD1 (6 bases). The CDR3 consists of 15 residues. CDR1 is WSHSY and CDR2 is SAAADI in the germline V gene. Trimming shortened V by 2 bases and J by 5 bases, and 13 bases separated the two germline ends.

This sequence joins TRBV7-8 and TRBJ2-5; D possibly corresponds to TRBD2 (5 bases). Germline CDR1 is SGHVS and CDR2 is FQNEAQ. CDR3 length: 14 amino acids. Trimming pared 0 bases from V and 2 bases from J, leaving 7 bases between. The CDR3 sequence is CASSLARGQETQYF. DNA for the CDR3: TGTGCCAGCAGCTTAGCGCGCGGGCAAGAGACCCAGTACTTC.

The chain has TRBV10-3 and TRBJ2-2; TRBD1 agrees at 10 bases. The germline gives CDR1 ENHRY, CDR2 SYGVKD. V was clipped by 4 bases and J by 5 bases; unmatched bases: 7. The length of the CDR3 is 16 residues. CDR3 DNA: TGTGCCATCAGTGTATCGGGACAGGGGATGACCGGGGAGCTGTTTTTT. Amino acids: CAISVSGQGMTGELFF.

The chain carries TRBV28 and TRBJ2-7; D may be TRBD2 (5 bases). The CDR3 is made up of 12 amino acids. The V and J ends lost 5 bases and 5 bases respectively, with 10 bases between them. CDR1 and CDR2 (germline): MDHEN, SYDVKM. CDR3 nucleotide sequence: TGTGCCAGCAGTCCCCCCGGGGACGAGCAGTACTTC. Encoded protein: CASSPPGDEQYF.

The chain joins TRBV15 to TRBJ1-3; 7 positions match TRBD1. V shed 1 base and J 0 bases; nucleotides not matched to a gene: 9. This CDR3 is built from 18 residues. CDR1 LNHNV and CDR2 YYDKDF come from the germline V gene (reference sequence). The CDR3 loop is CATSRGGHRGGSGNTIYF. The DNA for the CDR3 is TGTGCCACCAGCAGAGGGGGACACAGGGGCGGCTCTGGAAACACCATATATTTT.

The chain employs TRBV18 and TRBJ1-3; D is unresolved. Trimming pared 3 bases from V and 4 bases from J, leaving 13 bases between. CDR3 length: 15 amino acids. The V gene's germline CDR1 is KGHSH and CDR2 LQKENI. The CDR3 region is CASSPSQTSGNTIYF. The DNA for the CDR3 is TGTGCCAGCTCACCGAGCCAAACCTCCGGAAACACCATATATTTT.

V usage is TRBV18 and J usage is TRBJ1-2; D ambiguous. Germline V gene data show CDR1 as KGHSH and CDR2 as LQKENI. The V end was cut by 3 bases, the J end by 5 bases, with 10 bases between. The CDR3 loop spans 13 amino acids. The CDR3 nucleotides read TGTGCCAGCTCACCCCGGGAGCTGTATGGCTACACCTTC. Translating it yields CASSPRELYGYTF.